This TCR beta chain was recovered during a study of blood T cell repertoires in COVID-19. Across the study: From T cells, B-cell-depleted T cells, or PBMCs came the material, which was cDNA or gDNA.

As regards this clone: The sample carries other DNA sequences with the same CDR3.

The length of the CDR3 is 12 residues. CDR1 is SGHRS, CDR2 YFSETQ, per germline. Trimming stripped 5 bases from V and 5 bases from J, with 10 bases between. Per the authors' pipeline: Amplification with reference gene primers provided the estimates of nucleated cell counts. Assay used: immunoSEQ multiplex PCR; TCRdb lists only in-frame clones, some missing. Clone size and the V and J calls come from that table; the DNA yielded D and trimming. This sample has roughly 410,000 clones; more than 70% occur once, and the top ten carry 2% to 2.5%. The specimen was peripheral blood. V is TRBV5-1 and J is TRBJ1-2, with D tentatively TRBD1 (5 bases). The sequence was collected from a woman in her fifties or sixties with COVID-19, enrolled during active disease. The CDR3 protein is CASSDSNYGYTF. The CDR3 DNA is TGCGCCAGCAGTGACAGCAATTATGGCTACACCTTC.